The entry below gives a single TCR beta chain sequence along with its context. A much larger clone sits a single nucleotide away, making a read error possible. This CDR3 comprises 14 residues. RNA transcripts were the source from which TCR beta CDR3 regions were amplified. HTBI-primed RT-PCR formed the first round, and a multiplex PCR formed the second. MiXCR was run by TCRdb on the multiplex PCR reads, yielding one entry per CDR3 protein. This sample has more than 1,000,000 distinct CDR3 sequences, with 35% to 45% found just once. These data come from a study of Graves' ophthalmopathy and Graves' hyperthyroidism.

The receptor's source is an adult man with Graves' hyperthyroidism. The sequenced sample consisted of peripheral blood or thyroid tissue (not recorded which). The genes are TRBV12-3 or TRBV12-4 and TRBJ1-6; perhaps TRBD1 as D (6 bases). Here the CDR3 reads CACSLNREISPLHF. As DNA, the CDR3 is TGTGCCTGCAGTTTAAACAGGGAAATTTCACCCCTCCACTTT.